The 17 T cell receptor beta chains below come from one sample, sequenced in a study of T cells in Graves' hyperthyroidism and ophthalmopathy (dated by TCRdb to the late 2010s). The library was made by multiplex PCR. TCRdb records Illumina HiSeq 2000 as the sequencer. TCR beta CDR3 regions were amplified from RNA transcripts. A first-round RT-PCR of the TCR CDR3 used the HTBI primer set with the Qiagen OneStep RT-PCR kit. In-frame beta chains were kept once TCRdb had trimmed the public reads at Q25 with fastp and called clones with MiXCR. CDR3 protein duplicates are merged, each entry listing the most common genes and DNA. The sample yields about 300,000 distinct CDR3 sequences; less than 30% were counted once. The top ten constitute around 28% of the sample. The sequencing input was blood. The receptor set was obtained from a man aged 35-49 years with Graves' hyperthyroidism that later progressed to Graves' ophthalmopathy.

The table lists this clonotype with many counts. CDR3 residues: CASSSSGVYEQYF. The CDR3 DNA reads as TGTGCCAGCAGTTCTAGCGGGGTCTACGAGCAGTACTTC. This chain uses TRBV6-2 or TRBV6-3 with TRBJ2-7; the match to TRBD2 covers 9 bases. V was clipped by 4 bases and J by 3 bases; unmatched bases: 1. This CDR3 spans 13 amino acids. Per the germline V gene, CDR1 is MNHEY and CDR2 is SVGEGT.

This clonotype was detected only once. The chain couples TRBV28 to TRBJ2-7, with D perhaps matching TRBD1 or TRBD2 (5 bases each). The germline gives CDR1 MDHEN, CDR2 SYDVKM. The V gene lost 5 bases and the J gene lost 4 bases, with 18 bases spanning the gap. This CDR3 has 15 residues. The CDR3 region is CASSPSGASRYEQYF. CDR3 nucleotides: TGTGCCAGCAGTCCGTCCGGGGCTAGTCGGTACGAGCAGTACTTC.

This clonotype was found many times. The CDR3 nucleotides read TGTGCCAGCAGCTTAGTTCGGGACCAAGAGACCCAGTACTTC. Amino acid sequence: CASSLVRDQETQYF. The rearrangement uses TRBV13 and TRBJ2-5, with D unclear. Germline assignment: CDR1 PRHDT and CDR2 FYEKMQ (reference sequence). Trimming cost V 1 base and J 0 bases, with 6 bases left between them. The CDR3 runs to 14 residues.

This clonotype was observed at least ten times. The rearrangement links TRBV7-9 to TRBJ2-7, with 7 bases lining up with TRBD2. The CDR3 runs 13 residues. Trimming at V came to 3 bases and at J to 4 bases, leaving 3 bases not matched to a gene. In germline, CDR1 is SEHNR, CDR2 FQNEAQ (reference sequence). The CDR3 coding sequence is TGTGCCAGCAGCTTCGCGGGAGTTTACGAGCAGTACTTC. Protein sequence: CASSFAGVYEQYF.

V and J are TRBV12-3 or TRBV12-4 and TRBJ2-7; D gene unclear. Trimming took off 7 bases at V and 5 bases at J, with 18 bases between the two ends. This CDR3 spans 14 amino acids. Written as DNA, the CDR3 is TGTGCCAGCACACTGGCGAGTAATCGCCACGAGCAGTACTTC. Residues: CASTLASNRHEQYF.

This clonotype occurred many times. This rearrangement joins TRBV27 to TRBJ2-2, with TRBD2 identical over 11 bases. This CDR3 is 15 amino acids long. Per germline, CDR1 MNHEY and CDR2 SMNVEV (reference sequence). Unmatched junction bases numbered 5, after V lost 6 bases and J lost 5 bases. The CDR3 DNA reads as TGTGCCAGCAGCTCCGGGACTAGCGGAACCGGGGAGCTGTTTTTT. This gives the protein CASSSGTSGTGELFF.

Ten or more counts support this clonotype. The J gene is TRBJ2-2, the V gene TRBV6-1, with TRBD1 matching over 9 bases. Germline CDR1 MNHNS, CDR2 SASEGT. The trim removed 9 bases at V and 3 bases at J, leaving 8 bases unmatched. CDR3 size: 15 residues. CDR3 region: CASVRQGGYTGELFF. In DNA form, the CDR3 reads TGTGCCAGTGTGCGACAGGGGGGGTACACCGGGGAGCTGTTTTTT.

This rearrangement joins TRBV11-2 to TRBJ2-7, with 7 bases identical to TRBD2. The J segment lost 0 bases and the V segment lost 3 bases, leaving 8 bases of the junction unmatched. This CDR3 comprises 16 residues. CDR1 and CDR2 from the germline V gene are SGHAT and FQNNGV. Written as DNA, the CDR3 is TGTGCCAGCAGCTTTCAATCCGGCGGGAGCTCCTACGAGCAGTACTTC. Its translation: CASSFQSGGSSYEQYF.

This chain joins TRBV6-2 or TRBV6-3 and TRBJ1-6; TRBD1 is a possible D gene (5 bases). Trimming took off 5 bases at V and 7 bases at J, with 12 bases between the two ends. This CDR3 contains 14 residues. CDR1 and CDR2 (germline): MNHEY, SVGEGT. CDR3: CASSPPGRNSPLHF. As DNA, the CDR3 is TGTGCCAGCAGTCCACCGGGGCGAAATTCACCCCTCCACTTT.

This clonotype has a count of ten or more. The chain links TRBV12-3 or TRBV12-4 to TRBJ1-2; D ambiguous. Trimming stripped 5 bases from V and 3 bases from J, with 10 bases between. The CDR3 totals 13 residues. DNA for the CDR3: TGTGCCAGCAGTCCCGACATGTACTATGGCTACACCTTC. This codes for CASSPDMYYGYTF.

In its sample, this clonotype was seen many times. A read error is possible here, since a much larger clone lies one base away. The V call is TRBV20-1, the J call TRBJ2-5, with D uncertain. CDR1 is DFQATT, CDR2 SNEGSKA, per germline (reference sequence). The length of the CDR3 is 12 residues. The CDR3 DNA reads TGCGGTGCTAGAGATCTTGGGGAGACCCAGTACTTC. Amino acids: CGARDLGETQYF.

V and J are TRBV20-1 and TRBJ2-7; 14 positions match TRBD2. The junction had 6 bases not matched to a gene; V was cut back by 6 bases and J by 5 bases. Germline CDR1 DFQATT, CDR2 SNEGSKA (reference sequence). The CDR3 totals 14 residues. The DNA of the CDR3 is TGCAGTGCGGATAAGACTAGCGGGAGGGACGAGCAGTACTTC. It translates to CSADKTSGRDEQYF.

The chain is built from TRBV7-9 and TRBJ2-5; TRBD1 matches 8 bases. The CDR3 sequence is 14 residues long. J lost 4 bases, V lost 5 bases, and 6 bases had no gene match. Germline CDR1 reads SEHNR; CDR2 reads FQNEAQ (reference sequence). The DNA for the CDR3 is TGTGCCAGCAGCAGACAGGGGTTTGGAGAGACCCAGTACTTC. Amino acids: CASSRQGFGETQYF.

This chain connects TRBV27 to TRBJ1-1; D is undetermined. The germline CDR1 and CDR2 sequences are MNHEY and SMNVEV (reference sequence). The CDR3 has 12 residues. With 5 bases removed from V and 8 bases from J, the gap between germline ends came to 12 bases. The CDR3 coding sequence is TGTGCCAGCAGTCGCCCACCTGGGGAAGCTTTCTTT. This translates into CASSRPPGEAFF.

This clonotype was detected only a few times. V and J are TRBV6-5 and TRBJ1-1; D might be TRBD1 (6 bases). Germline CDR1 reads MNHEY; CDR2 reads SVGAGI. The CDR3 totals 12 residues. Deletions cut 4 bases from V and 7 bases from J, with 10 bases between. The CDR3 nucleotides read TGTGCCAGCAGTTTACTCAGGGGTGAAGCTTTCTTT. Amino acids: CASSLLRGEAFF.

This clonotype has a count of ten or more. The chain has TRBV3-1 and TRBJ2-7, with D perhaps assigned TRBD1 or TRBD2 (5 bases each). V lost 3 bases and J 3 bases, leaving 12 bases between the germline ends. Germline CDR1 LGHDT, CDR2 YNNKEL (reference sequence). The CDR3 spans 14 residues. The CDR3 reads CASSQGETIYEQYF. The CDR3, as DNA: TGTGCCAGCAGCCAGGGGGAAACTATCTACGAGCAGTACTTC.

This clonotype was observed at least ten times. The rearrangement links TRBV13 to TRBJ2-5; TRBD2 might be the D (5 bases). V was trimmed by 6 bases and J by 5 bases, leaving 13 bases between them. The CDR3 loop spans 13 amino acids. Germline V gene sequence: CDR1 PRHDT, CDR2 FYEKMQ (reference sequence). In DNA form, the CDR3 reads TGTGCCAGCAGGTCCTCCTCGGGGGAGACCCAGTACTTC. Translating it yields CASRSSSGETQYF.